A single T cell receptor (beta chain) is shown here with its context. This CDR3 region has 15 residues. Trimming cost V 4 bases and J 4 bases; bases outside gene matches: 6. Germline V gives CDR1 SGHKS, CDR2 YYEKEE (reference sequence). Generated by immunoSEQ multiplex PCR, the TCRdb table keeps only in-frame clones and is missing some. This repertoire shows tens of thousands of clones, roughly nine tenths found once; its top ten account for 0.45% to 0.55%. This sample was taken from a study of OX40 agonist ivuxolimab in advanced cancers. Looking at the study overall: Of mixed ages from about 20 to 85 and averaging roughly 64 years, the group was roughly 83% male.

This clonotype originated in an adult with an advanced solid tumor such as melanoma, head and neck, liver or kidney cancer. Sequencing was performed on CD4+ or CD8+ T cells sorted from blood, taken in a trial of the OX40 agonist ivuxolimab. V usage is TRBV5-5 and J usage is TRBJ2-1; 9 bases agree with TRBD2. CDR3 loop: CASSPRLADYNEQFF. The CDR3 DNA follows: TGTGCCAGCAGCCCGCGACTAGCGGATTACAATGAGCAGTTCTTC.